Detailed here is one TCR beta chain. Antigen specificity is unknown. This CDR3 contains 11 residues. From germline, CDR1 is MNHEY and CDR2 SMNVEV (reference sequence). Trimming at V came to 7 bases and at J to 8 bases, leaving 0 bases not matched to a gene. This sample is drawn from a study of cytomegalovirus exposure and HLA in healthy donors. Use of 60 Vbeta and 13 Jbeta primers characterized the PCR. Only in-frame clones appear in the TCRdb table, and some are missing; sequencing was by immunoSEQ multiplex PCR. The sample yields 50,000 to 80,000 clones, around 74% seen once. General observations from the study: The study designated around 150 TCR beta chains cytomegalovirus-associated. Later analysis demonstrated an association between a missense DCLRE1C variant and TCR beta V- and J-gene trimming.

The TCR comes from a male donor in good health and CMV-seropositive. The chain is built from TRBV27 and TRBJ1-4, with 8 nucleotides matching TRBD1. Sample: PBMCs. The CDR3 nucleotides are TGTGCCAGCACAGGGGGCGAAAAACTGTTTTTT. Amino acid sequence: CASTGGEKLFF.